These 21 T cell receptor beta chains were all obtained from the same sample, sequenced in a study of T cells in Graves' hyperthyroidism and ophthalmopathy. Authors of the study amplified TCR beta CDR3 regions from RNA transcripts. The TCR CDR3 first-round RT-PCR relied on the HTBI primer set. Each CDR3 protein is one row after TCRdb ran MiXCR on the multiplex PCR reads. The repertoire includes approximately 420,000 distinct CDR3 sequences, roughly an eighth of them detected once, and around 5.3% sits in the top ten. What was sequenced was blood. The receptors here all came from a woman aged 18-29 years with Graves' hyperthyroidism.

This clonotype was seen a handful of times. This chain uses TRBV7-8 with TRBJ2-1; 8 bases are a match to TRBD2. Unmatched junction bases numbered 6, after V lost 3 bases and J lost 2 bases. The CDR3 is 16 amino acids. Germline values: CDR1 SGHVS, CDR2 FQNEAQ. As DNA, the CDR3 is TGTGCCAGCAGCTTCCCGAGCGGGAGTACCTACAATGAGCAGTTCTTC. Its translation: CASSFPSGSTYNEQFF.

This clonotype has a count of ten or more. This chain connects TRBV12-3 or TRBV12-4 to TRBJ2-2; 13 nucleotides align to TRBD2. V trimming: 6 bases; J trimming: 4 bases; junction bases outside the gene matches: 5. The length of the CDR3 is 16 residues. CDR3 sequence reads: CASSRLAGGLTGELFF. For the CDR3, the DNA is TGTGCCAGCAGCCGACTAGCGGGAGGACTCACCGGGGAGCTGTTTTTT.

This clonotype was seen repeatedly, ten times or more. This rearrangement joins TRBV5-1 to TRBJ1-1; 8 positions match TRBD1. The CDR3 contains 12 residues. From germline, CDR1 is SGHRS and CDR2 YFSETQ. V shed 8 bases, J shed 3 bases, and the junction held 3 bases outside the gene matches. The CDR3, as DNA: TGCGCCAGTAGACAGGGGTACACTGAAGCTTTCTTT. Translation: CASRQGYTEAFF. The full variable domain, rest sourced from reference TRBV5-1 and TRBJ1-1, is KAGVTQTPRYLIKTRGQQVTLSCSPISGHRSVSWYQQTPGQGLQFLFEYFSETQRNKGNFPGRFSGRQFSNSRSEMNVSTLELGDSALYLCASRQGYTEAFFGQGTRLTVV.

This sequence joins TRBV2 and TRBJ2-1, with D perhaps TRBD1 or TRBD2 (5 bases each). The CDR3 length is 14 residues. The V end lost 6 bases, the J end lost 7 bases, and 16 bases lay between the germline ends. From germline, CDR1 is SNHLY and CDR2 FYNNEI. For the CDR3, the DNA is TGTGCCAGCAGACCCGGGGCCAACCAGAATGAGCAGTTCTTC. Its protein product is CASRPGANQNEQFF.

This clonotype was counted at least ten times. The V call is TRBV6-2 or TRBV6-3, the J call TRBJ2-7, with D uncertain. The germline gives CDR1 MNHEY, CDR2 SVGEGT. The V end was cut by 0 bases, the J end by 6 bases, with 15 bases between. The CDR3 is 15 amino acids. The CDR3 loop is CASSYSALTHSEQYF. For the CDR3, the DNA is TGTGCCAGCAGTTACTCGGCCCTCACCCACAGCGAGCAGTACTTC.

This clonotype was seen repeatedly, ten times or more. V is TRBV6-6 and J is TRBJ2-5; D perhaps matches TRBD1 (6 bases). V was cut by 0 bases and J by 3 bases, with 11 bases left in between. This CDR3 spans 15 amino acids. Germline CDR1 and CDR2: MNHNY and SVGAGI (reference sequence). CDR3 in DNA: TGTGCCAGCAGTTACTCCTGGGACAACAAAGAGACCCAGTACTTC. This sequence encodes CASSYSWDNKETQYF.

This clonotype was seen more than once but under ten times. The chain couples TRBV19 to TRBJ2-7; no reliable D call. V shed 5 bases and J shed 5 bases, with 10 bases lying between them. CDR1 and CDR2 (germline): LNHDA, SQIVND (reference sequence). This CDR3 is built from 12 residues. The CDR3 DNA reads as TGTGCCAGTAGTGCAGGACCCCACGAGCAGTACTTC. Translation: CASSAGPHEQYF.

This clonotype occurred many times. The genes are TRBV20-1 and TRBJ2-5, with D perhaps TRBD2 (6 bases). Trimming stripped 4 bases from V and 5 bases from J, with 14 bases between. The CDR3 runs to 13 residues. The germline CDR1 and CDR2 sequences are DFQATT and SNEGSKA (reference sequence). DNA of the CDR3: TGCAGTGCTACGCAGACTAGATCGGAGACCCAGTACTTC. The encoded protein is CSATQTRSETQYF.

The genes are TRBV4-1 and TRBJ2-1, with TRBD2 matching over 7 bases. Looked up from germline, CDR1 is MGHRA and CDR2 is YSYEKL. The V gene end was trimmed by 6 bases and the J gene end by 8 bases; junction bases not matched to a gene: 16. The CDR3 is 16 residues long. CDR3 coding DNA: TGCGCCAGCAGTACAAAAGCGGGACTATATTCGGATGAGCAGTTCTTC. Translated, it gives CASSTKAGLYSDEQFF.

The rearrangement uses TRBV5-1 and TRBJ2-7; maybe TRBD2 (6 bases). CDR1 is SGHRS, CDR2 YFSETQ, per germline. The CDR3 contains 15 residues. Trimming took off 4 bases at V and 2 bases at J, with 16 bases between the two ends. This CDR3 is CASSAYSGGPYEQYF. The CDR3 bases are TGCGCCAGCAGCGCATATAGCGGCGGCCCCTACGAGCAGTACTTC.

This clonotype was seen more than once but under ten times. The chain uses TRBV6-1 and TRBJ2-4; a possible D gene is TRBD2 (6 bases). Trimming cost V 7 bases and J 4 bases, with 14 bases left between them. The V gene's germline CDR1 is MNHNS and CDR2 SASEGT. This CDR3 has 14 residues. CDR3: CASIEGGLKNIQYF. CDR3 in DNA: TGTGCCAGCATAGAGGGAGGCCTTAAAAACATTCAGTACTTC.

The table lists this clonotype with a few counts. Being one base from a much bigger clone, this may be a read error. The chain has TRBV28 and TRBJ2-1; no clear D gene. This CDR3 contains 11 residues. In germline, CDR1 is MDHEN, CDR2 SYDVKM. CDR3 bases: TGTGCCGGCAGTTTTGGCAATGAGCAGTTCTTC. This translates into CAGSFGNEQFF. Supplemented by reference TRBV28 and TRBJ2-1, the full variable domain reads DVKVTQSSRYLVKRTGEKVFLECVQDMDHENMFWYRQDPGLGLRLIYFSYDVKMKEKGDIPEGYSVSREKKERFSLILESASTNQTSMYLCAGSFGNEQFFGPGTRLTVL.

This chain links TRBV10-3 with TRBJ1-1, with 8 bases that match TRBD1. Germline CDR1 and CDR2: ENHRY and SYGVKD. The CDR3 is 14 residues long. V lost 5 bases and J lost 4; bases outside the gene matches: 6. The CDR3 is CAISWTGTGTEAFF. The DNA of the CDR3 is TGTGCCATCAGTTGGACAGGGACGGGCACTGAAGCTTTCTTT.

This clonotype was counted ten times or more. The V gene is TRBV20-1, the J gene TRBJ2-7, with D maybe TRBD2 (6 bases). Trimming left V 3 bases short and J 1 base short, with 13 bases between. The germline CDR1 and CDR2 sequences are DFQATT and SNEGSKA (reference sequence). This CDR3 comprises 14 residues. Written as DNA, the CDR3 is TGCAGTGCTAGTTATATGGGGACTTCCTACGAGCAGTACTTC. It codes for CSASYMGTSYEQYF.

This chain joins TRBV12-3 or TRBV12-4 and TRBJ1-5; D unresolved. The CDR3 extends over 15 amino acids. Trimming removed 3 bases from V and 5 bases from J, with 14 bases in between. CDR3 DNA sequence: TGTGCCAGCAGTTTGGGTCTGCGCGCGGATCAGCCCCAGCATTTT. Protein sequence: CASSLGLRADQPQHF.

This clonotype has just a few counts. The rearrangement uses TRBV10-3 and TRBJ2-7; TRBD1 or TRBD2 may be the D gene (6 bases each). The V and J ends lost 7 bases and 5 bases respectively, with 12 bases between them. This CDR3 has 12 residues. Germline assignment: CDR1 ENHRY and CDR2 SYGVKD. The chain's CDR3 is CAINGGGNEQYF. In nucleotides, the CDR3 is TGTGCCATCAACGGAGGGGGGAACGAGCAGTACTTC.

Concerning this clonotype: This may come from a read error, since a much larger clone is one base off. The V gene is TRBV27, the J gene TRBJ2-7; D tentatively reads TRBD1 or TRBD2 (5 bases each). This CDR3 comprises 14 residues. CDR1 MNHEY and CDR2 SMNVEV come from the germline V gene (reference sequence). Between the trimmed V and J ends, which lost 5 bases and 5 bases, there was a span of 16 bases. CDR3 residues: CASSPVTEGHEQYF. In nucleotides, the CDR3 is TGTGCCAGCAGTCCAGTGACAGAGGGCCACGAGCAGTACTTC.

Many counts were recorded for this clonotype. The CDR3 sequence is CASSYNTGELFF. In DNA, the CDR3 is TGTGCCAGCAGTTACAACACCGGGGAGCTGTTTTTT. The chain has TRBV6-1 and TRBJ2-2; D gene unclear. Trimming left V 5 bases short and J 2 bases short, with 3 bases between. Germline V gene data show CDR1 as MNHNS and CDR2 as SASEGT. The CDR3 sequence is 12 residues long.

This clonotype was found many times. The chain is built from TRBV5-1 and TRBJ2-2; 7 nucleotides line up with TRBD2. The CDR3 consists of 15 residues. CDR1 and CDR2 (germline): SGHRS, YFSETQ. The V and J ends lost 5 bases and 0 bases, in that order; junction bases with no gene match: 4. CDR3 protein: CASRSGGTNTGELFF. In DNA form, the CDR3 reads TGCGCCAGCAGGTCCGGGGGGACGAACACCGGGGAGCTGTTTTTT. The full variable domain, its missing parts supplied by reference TRBV5-1 and TRBJ2-2, is KAGVTQTPRYLIKTRGQQVTLSCSPISGHRSVSWYQQTPGQGLQFLFEYFSETQRNKGNFPGRFSGRQFSNSRSEMNVSTLELGDSALYLCASRSGGTNTGELFFGEGSRLTVL.

The chain recombines TRBV7-8 with TRBJ2-1, with 11 bases matching TRBD2. V shed 5 bases, J shed 3 bases, and the junction held 3 bases outside the gene matches. Germline values: CDR1 SGHVS, CDR2 FQNEAQ. The length of the CDR3 is 15 residues. The CDR3 protein is CASSPTSGIYNEQFF. The CDR3 coding sequence is TGTGCCAGCAGCCCGACTAGCGGGATCTACAATGAGCAGTTCTTC.

This clonotype showed up many times. This rearrangement joins TRBV7-2 to TRBJ2-7, with TRBD1 matching over 8 bases. V shed 5 bases and J 1 base; nucleotides not matched to a gene: 4. The CDR3 loop spans 14 amino acids. CDR1 is SGHTA, CDR2 FQGNSA, per germline. This chain's CDR3 is CASSPRTGSYEQYF. CDR3 DNA sequence: TGTGCCAGCAGCCCCCGGACAGGGTCCTACGAGCAGTACTTC.